This T cell receptor (beta chain) is from a study of shared clonotypes between healthy human individuals. Points from the study as a whole: Sampling covered blood only; tissue repertoires likely differ. Rarefaction showed sorted-subset sequencing was incomplete despite large depth. Unshared clonotypes carried lower generation probabilities than those common to all four donors.

CDR1 and CDR2 from the germline V gene are SGHTA and FQGTGA. The CDR3 length is 14 residues. With 5 bases removed from V and 4 bases from J, the gap between germline ends came to 13 bases. With regard to this clone: Its antigen remains unidentified.

Assay: immunoSEQ multiplex PCR; the TCRdb copy retains only in-frame clones and omits some. The sample carries approximately 2.5 million clones, approximately 93% recorded once. Those who donated were healthy HIV-negative adults, with no recent acute infections or vaccinations reported. The J gene is TRBJ2-3, the V gene TRBV7-3; D is tentatively TRBD1 or TRBD2 (5 bases each). The source of this sequence is a man younger than 35 in good health. Some clones in this sample may be carry-over from other donors' samples. Sequencing was performed on naive CD4+ T cells from PBMCs. Indicated subset: CD45RA+ positively selected. Here the CDR3 reads CASSLVGVADTQYF. The DNA for the CDR3 is TGTGCCAGCAGCCTAGTGGGGGTGGCAGATACGCAGTATTTT.